This T cell receptor (beta chain) was sequenced for a study of OX40 agonist ivuxolimab in advanced cancers. The CDR3 spans 14 residues. Germline V gives CDR1 SGHVS, CDR2 FQNEAQ. The ends were cut back, 7 bases at V and 4 bases at J, with 16 bases in the middle. This table comes from immunoSEQ multiplex PCR, and its TCRdb copy is limited to in-frame clones, with some not included. The sample consists of approximately 75,000 clones, about 92% of them appearing once. This sequence joins TRBV7-8 and TRBJ1-1, with D hard to call. The TCR was taken from an adult with an advanced solid tumor such as melanoma, head and neck, liver or kidney cancer. This material consisted of CD4+ or CD8+ T cells sorted from blood, taken in a trial of the OX40 agonist ivuxolimab. The CDR3 spells CASTPKGGVTEAFF. CDR3 DNA sequence: TGTGCCAGCACCCCCAAGGGTGGGGTCACTGAAGCTTTCTTT.